These T cell receptor beta chains were read from a single sample in a study of T cells in Graves' hyperthyroidism and ophthalmopathy. TCRdb passed the multiplex PCR reads through MiXCR, listing each CDR3 protein once. This table holds some 690,000 distinct CDR3 sequences, about 18% found once. The sequencing input was blood. The receptor set was obtained from a man in his forties or fifties with Graves' hyperthyroidism. The CDR3 runs from the conserved cysteine through the conserved F or W. The D gene is left open where the match is weak. Some rows have no size entry. The others give once, few or many, or a class for an expanded clone.

>few|.|TRBV19|TRBJ1-4
TGTGCCAGTAGTGCCGAGGGTGGTGAAAAACTGTTTTTT
CASSAEGGEKLFF
>few|.|TRBV5-1|TRBJ1-4
TGCGCCAGCAACCACGGGGGTCAAGCTAATGAAAAACTGTTTTTT
CASNHGGQANEKLFF
>many|.|TRBV5-1|TRBJ1-1
TGCGCCAGCAGCCAGGGATCGGGGGGCACTGAAGCTTTCTTT
CASSQGSGGTEAFF
>.|.|TRBV2|TRBJ2-2
TGTGCCAGCAGTGAAGGTCCCGGGGAGCTGTTTTTT
CASSEGPGELFF
>few|.|TRBV20-1|TRBJ2-1
TGCAGTGCTAGAGATCGGAGGGGGGCTTCCTACAATGAGCAGTTCTTC
CSARDRRGASYNEQFF
>many|TRBD1|TRBV6-2/TRBV6-3|TRBJ2-4
TGTGCCAGCAGGACGGGACAGGGTATTGTCATTCAGTACTTC
CASRTGQGIVIQYF
>.|.|TRBV27|TRBJ2-3
TGTGCCAGCAGTCCCCATGGCAGTAGAGATACGCAGTATTTT
CASSPHGSRDTQYF
>.|TRBD2|TRBV20-1|TRBJ2-3
TGCAGTGCTAGTTCATCCCGAACTACTAGCGGGTTCCTGAGCACAGATACGCAGTATTTT
CSASSSRTTSGFLSTDTQYF
>many|TRBD2|TRBV10-3|TRBJ2-3
TGTGCCATCAGTGACTCACTAGCGGGAGCCCTAAGCACAGATACGCAGTATTTT
CAISDSLAGALSTDTQYF
>few|.|TRBV9|TRBJ1-1
TGTGCCAGCAGCCCGGCGCTGACTGAAGCTTTCTTT
CASSPALTEAFF
>many|TRBD1|TRBV13|TRBJ2-2
TGTGCCAGCAGCTTAAGGACAGGGACCGGGGAGCTGTTTTTT
CASSLRTGTGELFF
>many|.|TRBV28|TRBJ2-5
TGTGCCAGCAGTTTCCGGGACTCTCGGGGGGAGACCCAGTACTTC
CASSFRDSRGETQYF
>many|.|TRBV3-1|TRBJ2-1
TGTGCCAGCAGCCAAGATTTGACAGATGAGCAGTTCTTC
CASSQDLTDEQFF
>.|.|TRBV7-2|TRBJ2-1
TGTGCCAGCAGTAAGCGGAGCTACAATGAGCAGTTCTTC
CASSKRSYNEQFF
>.|.|TRBV28|TRBJ2-3
TGTGCCAGCAGTTTCCCCAGGGTGGGAGGAGATACGCAGTATTTT
CASSFPRVGGDTQYF
>.|TRBD1|TRBV20-1|TRBJ2-7
TGCAGTGCTGCTGGACAGGTGACCTACGAGCAGTACTTC
CSAAGQVTYEQYF
>.|.|TRBV20-1|TRBJ2-2
TGCAGTGCTAGAGATCTTAGAAACGCGAACACCGGGGAGCTGTTTTTT
CSARDLRNANTGELFF
>many|.|TRBV6-1|TRBJ2-5
TGTGCCAGCAGTCAGGATCTTGTGGGTGAGACCCAGTACTTC
CASSQDLVGETQYF
>few|.|TRBV30|TRBJ2-1
TGTGCCTGGACCTCGGTTAATGAGCAGTTCTTC
CAWTSVNEQFF
>many|.|TRBV20-1|TRBJ2-5
TGCAGTGCACTCGCACGGGAGACCCAGTACTTC
CSALARETQYF
>many|TRBD1|TRBV19|TRBJ2-7
TGTGCCAGTAGTATAAGAGGGACAGCAACCTACGAGCAGTACTTC
CASSIRGTATYEQYF
>few|.|TRBV3-1|TRBJ2-3
TGTGCCAGCAGCCGCCTCGGGCTCCTCACAGATACGCAGTATTTT
CASSRLGLLTDTQYF
>.|TRBD2|TRBV2|TRBJ2-1
TGTGCCAGCAGAATGGGACTAGCGGGAGGCAATGAGCAGTTCTTC
CASRMGLAGGNEQFF
>many|.|TRBV20-1|TRBJ1-5
TGCAGTGCTAGCAGCGGGGACCGCTGGGCGCCCCAGCATTTT
CSASSGDRWAPQHF
>many|TRBD2|TRBV12-3/TRBV12-4|TRBJ2-4
TGTGCCAGCAGTTTAAAGGGACTAGCGGGAGGGCCGGGATGGAACATTCAGTACTTC
CASSLKGLAGGPGWNIQYF
>few|TRBD2|TRBV20-1|TRBJ2-3
TGCAGTGCTCCACCTGGGGGGGTACCTAGCACAGATACGCAGTATTTT
CSAPPGGVPSTDTQYF
>few|.|TRBV6-1|TRBJ1-3
TGTGCCAGCAGTGAAGCGTCAGGGAGGAACACCATATATTTT
CASSEASGRNTIYF
>many|.|TRBV27|TRBJ2-3
TGTGCCAGCAGTTTCTCCACCCCCGGGTATACGCAGTATTTT
CASSFSTPGYTQYF
>few|TRBD1|TRBV20-1|TRBJ2-5
TGCAGTGCTGCCGCAGGGGGGACCCAGTACTTC
CSAAAGGTQYF
>many|.|TRBV5-1|TRBJ2-2
TGCGCCAGCAGACAGTTCGCGAACACCGGGGAGCTGTTTTTT
CASRQFANTGELFF
>many|TRBD2|TRBV28|TRBJ2-4
TGTGCCAGCAGAGCGGGACTAGCGGGAGTTATTCAGTACTTC
CASRAGLAGVIQYF
>few|.|TRBV12-5|TRBJ1-1
TGTGCTAGTGGTTTGGTTTTAAATTCGGGTCCAGCAGGAACTGAAGCTTTCTTT
CASGLVLNSGPAGTEAFF
>many|.|TRBV2|TRBJ2-2
TGTGCCAGCAGGTCGACCCTTCAGGGCACCGGGGAGCTGTTTTTT
CASRSTLQGTGELFF
>.|TRBD2|TRBV20-1|TRBJ2-3
TGCAGTGCAACCCTGGTGGCGGGAGACGATACGCAGTATTTT
CSATLVAGDDTQYF
>many|.|TRBV28|TRBJ2-3
TGTGCCAGCAGGGGGGACACAGATACGCAGTATTTT
CASRGDTDTQYF
>few|TRBD1|TRBV12-3/TRBV12-4|TRBJ1-1
TGTGCCAGCAGTTTAGTTTTCTTTCGGGACAGTAACACTGAAGCTTTCTTT
CASSLVFFRDSNTEAFF
>.|.|TRBV6-9|TRBJ1-4
TGTGCCAGCAGTTTAGGTCGAGAGGAAAAACTGTTTTTT
CASSLGREEKLFF
>few|.|TRBV7-9|TRBJ2-1
TGTGCCAGCAGCTTAGCAGAGGGGGGTTCCTACAATGAGCAGTTCTTC
CASSLAEGGSYNEQFF
>many|.|TRBV5-6|TRBJ2-2
TGTGCCAGCAGCTTGGTGGGGGAGACCGGGGAGCTGTTTTTT
CASSLVGETGELFF
>.|.|TRBV12-3/TRBV12-4|TRBJ2-1
TGTGCCAGCAGTCCATTAGCGGGACAGGCCTACAATGAGCAGTTCTTC
CASSPLAGQAYNEQFF
>many|.|TRBV12-5|TRBJ2-3
TGTGCTAGTGGTTTGGTAGGGGACCCCACGGATACGCAGTATTTT
CASGLVGDPTDTQYF
>.|TRBD1|TRBV6-9|TRBJ2-2
TGTGCCAGCAGTTACGGGACAGACAACACCGGGGAGCTGTTTTTT
CASSYGTDNTGELFF
>many|.|TRBV12-3/TRBV12-4|TRBJ2-6
TGTGCCAGCACCCCGGGGGCTGGGGCCAACGTCCTGACTTTC
CASTPGAGANVLTF
>many|.|TRBV28|TRBJ2-3
TGTGCCAGCAGTCCTAAGGGGAGTATCCGGGGGCTGGTCACAGATACGCAGTATTTT
CASSPKGSIRGLVTDTQYF
>few|TRBD2|TRBV9|TRBJ2-3
TGTGCCAGCAGCGTACCTAGCGGGGGCACAGATACGCAGTATTTT
CASSVPSGGTDTQYF
>many|TRBD1|TRBV20-1|TRBJ2-5
TGCAGTGCTAGAGACGGACAGGGGAAAGAGACCCAGTACTTC
CSARDGQGKETQYF
>.|.|TRBV4-1|TRBJ1-3
TGCGCCAGCAGCCAAGAATCCAGGGCTGGAAACACCATATATTTT
CASSQESRAGNTIYF
>many|.|TRBV7-2|TRBJ2-1
TGTGCCAGCAGCCCCCAACTTAGCAACAATGAGCAGTTCTTC
CASSPQLSNNEQFF
>many|.|TRBV7-6|TRBJ2-3
TGTGCCAGCAGCTCCAGTAGGCAGCCCACAGATACGCAGTATTTT
CASSSSRQPTDTQYF
>.|.|TRBV4-2|TRBJ2-2
TGTGCCAGCAGCCAAGATCACCGGAAGGGGCCCACCGGGGAGCTGTTTTTT
CASSQDHRKGPTGELFF
>.|TRBD1|TRBV11-2|TRBJ2-3
TGTGCCAGCAGCTTCTCCGGGACAGGGAGCACAGATACGCAGTATTTT
CASSFSGTGSTDTQYF